A single TCR beta chain is shown here with its context. What it recognizes is unknown. The sample comes from a study of Ad26.COV2.S vaccination and SARS-CoV-2 variants. Study summary: This donor came from the COV1001 trial of Ad26.COV2.S.

Points from the study as a whole: In vaccinated individuals, spike-specific CD8+ and CD4+ T cell responses reportedly displayed substantial breadth.

TCRdb keeps only in-frame clones here, not all; method: immunoSEQ multiplex PCR. The table shows about 440,000 clones, with about nine tenths occurring only once. Treatment: around 19 received Ad26.COV2.S at low or high dose, single or two shots; roughly five received placebo; per-sample allocation not given. Samples were taken on day 63 after the first vaccine or placebo injection. CDR3 length: 15 amino acids. Germline lookup yields CDR1 MNHEY and CDR2 SMNVEV (reference sequence). Trimming stripped 5 bases from V and 3 bases from J, with 14 bases between. The clonotype was recovered from a person between 18 and 60 years old who received the Ad26.COV2.S COVID-19 vaccine or a placebo. The chain combines TRBV27 with TRBJ2-1; D unresolved. The material was peripheral blood, obtained in a trial of Ad26.COV2.S vaccine versus placebo. The CDR3 DNA follows: TGTGCCAGCAGTCCGCCGACGGGCTTCTACAATGAGCAGTTCTTC. Its protein is CASSPPTGFYNEQFF.